Detailed here is one T cell receptor (beta chain). Which antigen it targets is not known. Base qualities are missing; no much larger clone stands one base away. V is reduced by 5 bases and J by 4 bases, leaving a spacing of 11 bases between them. Including the terminal cysteine and phenylalanine, the CDR3 comprises 13 residues. Of all the DNA, just the CDR3 is kept, 39 bases in frame from base 1. In the germline V gene, CDR1 corresponds to SGHTA and CDR2 to FQGNSA. The method was the immunoSEQ multiplex PCR assay. A mixture of 60 forward primers for TCR Vbeta segments and 13 reverse primers for TCR Jbeta segments was used in the multiplex PCR. The CDR3 region of rearranged TCR beta genes was amplified from genomic DNA with a multiplex PCR assay. Amplified TCR beta libraries were sequenced as 87-base-pair reads on the Illumina HiSeq System. Concerning the study's data processing: In a later analysis, some 80 million unique TCR beta chains were counted across the roughly 610 repertoires, and around 10 million of these chains were shared by at least two donors. Raw reads were error-corrected and collapsed into unique sequences with a nearest-neighbor algorithm that merged closely related sequences to remove PCR and sequencing errors. CDR3 sequences were aligned to IMGT reference sequences to assign V, D and J gene segments. For a sequence to be retained, a match of at least six nucleotides to both a V gene segment and a J gene segment was required. Rearrangements were classified as productive when the CDR3 lacked stop codons and remained in frame with V and J, and all other rearrangements were classified as non-productive. Following IMGT convention, CDR3 was defined as the stretch from the second conserved V-encoded cysteine up to the conserved J-encoded phenylalanine. The earlier analysis of about 610 of the donors excluded any sequence lacking an unambiguous match to a single V gene segment. An earlier analysis of some 500 of the donors classified V segments as functional when productive rearrangements were above 56.7% and as segregating when the standard deviation between donors was above 5%. A statistical classification framework was built to diagnose cytomegalovirus status from the catalog of TCR beta chain sequences. A later analysis assigned V and J genes by comparing TCR nucleotide sequences with IMGT/GENE-DB human TR gene sequences. The TCRdist pipeline was used in a later analysis to assign CDR3 sequences and most-parsimonious VDJ recombination scenarios. In a later analysis, every TCR beta chain was defined by the combination of its CDR3 amino acid sequence and its V-gene family, and reads without a unique V-gene family were dropped. To address suspected cross-contamination and a sequencing artifact, a later analysis removed around 600 highly shared, low-generation-probability nucleotide sequences. In a later analysis, a clonal expansion index for each public chain was calculated from normalized within-repertoire ranks of inferred template counts. Generation probabilities in a later analysis came from a VDJ recombination model fitted to out-of-frame rearrangements, and those results were checked against IGoR. In a later analysis, hypergeometric tests were used to score TCR-TCR, TCR-HLA and TCR-CMV co-occurrence, with a repertoire-size bias correction applied to TCR pairs. To estimate false discovery rates, a later analysis permuted the HLA or CMV assignments 20 times. A later analysis grouped co-occurring TCRs with DBSCAN, adding TCRdist sequence similarity when clustering within HLA-allele-positive subsets. Repertoires with fewer than 30,000 or more than 120,000 public chains were left out of co-occurrence clustering, as were five repertoires with anomalous nucleotide sharing. TCRdb carries this immuneACCESS record with in-frame sequences only. Its versions omit some clonotypes, under half of them owing to an unresolved V gene in the studies checked, with the rest unexplained. That table furnishes V, J and clone size, whereas the DNA furnished D and trimming. Within this sample are about 200,000 clones, with about 79% of them counted one time only. The top ten clonotypes cover about 0.092% of the sample.

This entry comes from a study of cytomegalovirus exposure and HLA in healthy donors (dated by TCRdb to between 2016 and 2019). Turning to the overall study: An earlier analysis of roughly 500 of the donors reported approximately 300 Gb of sequence data and some 120 million unique TCR beta sequences from about 179 million T cells. Among the roughly 410 genotyped donors, approximately 76% belonged to the genetic ancestry cluster associated with self-reported Caucasian donors. Donor age, sex, ethnicity and CMV serostatus were collected together with the repertoire data. An early release covering some 640 HLA-typed donors comprised about 320 gigabases of sequencing data and 85 million to 100 million unique TCR sequences. Across about 370 genotyped donors of the cohort, an average of roughly 230,000 unique TCR beta nucleotide sequences per donor were sequenced, and approximately 17% of those sequences were non-productive. Besides the first cohort of around 670 subjects, a separate validation cohort made up of roughly 120 different subjects was used. Typing coverage varied by locus: roughly 629-640 donors for A, B, C, DRB1 and DQB1; approximately 500 for DQA1; about 600 for DPA1; 450 to 480 for DPB1. The T cell repertoires of under 750 subjects were profiled by immunosequencing and related to cytomegalovirus serostatus. Roughly 5 DR-DQ haplotypes were handled as single units for association and clustering, since linkage in the cohort was strong. Every repertoire in the discovery cohort had been generated on one and the same sequencing platform. A later analysis re-analyzed previously published TCR beta repertoires from several hundred donors and added high-resolution HLA genotyping to study TCR occurrence patterns. The aim of the study was to test whether cataloging public T cell receptors could identify signatures of past pathogen exposure. An earlier analysis of 587 of the donors used high-throughput TCR beta sequencing to judge whether each TCR beta V gene segment behaved as functional or pseudogenic. In the later analysis, no new phenotypic data were used to find candidate immune exposures; instead, reliance was placed on TCR beta sequences and their occurrence across donors. A later genetic analysis took genome-wide SNP genotypes for about 60% of the roughly 670 donors and used that subset as a discovery cohort. Class I and class II HLA loci were covered by the typing at four-digit resolution. The study combined high-throughput TCR immunosequencing, statistical association of individual TCRs with disease status, and machine learning to predict cytomegalovirus infection status.

General findings and caveats noted by the study authors: Most TCR sequences were seen in very few donors, while some public TCRs were found in many individuals. Because the 87-base-pair reads could not distinguish some IMGT-functional V segments, including TRBV6-2 and TRBV6-3, those segments were excluded. According to a later analysis, most CMV-associated TCR beta chains appeared to be HLA-restricted, and the HLA associations seemed to be driven largely by CMV exposure. Correlated functional status among segregating V segments might reflect linkage disequilibrium, but an unknown experimental factor could not be ruled out. The presence/absence analyses assumed that sequencing depth was roughly uniform across donors, and that assumption may not be true. Assigning TCR associations to individual alleles was difficult when HLA alleles, especially DR and DQ, strongly co-occurred. In vitro tests confirmed that a few of the cytomegalovirus-associated TCR beta chains recognize cytomegalovirus antigens. In an earlier analysis of some 550 of the donors, most TCR beta V segments were observed in productive rearrangements about 87% or about 30% of the time, broadly matching IMGT annotations. A group of highly shared sequence variants was considered likely to be a technical artifact of the sequencing pipeline. In a later genetic analysis, fewer N-insertions in productive TCRs were reported among donors in an Asian-associated ancestry cluster than the roughly 700-donor mean. A further reported finding was that TCR beta sequences accurately predicted the HLA-A and HLA-B alleles for most subjects in the first cohort. Because HLA typing was unavailable for some donors at each locus, only the typed subset was used in association tests. A later analysis reported that several top co-occurrence clusters appeared linked to parvovirus B19, influenza, CMV and Epstein-Barr virus. In a later analysis, HLA-associated TCR beta chains showed more clonal expansion and lower generation probabilities than non-associated chains that were equally common. The classifier was reported to diagnose cytomegalovirus status with high specificity and sensitivity in both the original and validation cohorts. The study listed 164 TCR beta chains as associated with cytomegalovirus. Immune exposure information for the cohort was limited to CMV serostatus. In a later analysis, the rate of TCR association differed among HLA loci, with DRB1 alleles having the most associated TCRs and HLA-C alleles having the fewest. A later genetic analysis associated a missense DCLRE1C variant with V-gene and J-gene trimming of TCR beta chains, and an independent cohort replicated the association. It was suggested by the authors that the approach could potentially be generalized to other disease states and immunological phenotypes. Only TCR beta chains were sequenced in this cohort, and the absence of alpha or paired-chain data limited detectable features. A later analysis associated some 17,000 TCR beta sequences with specific HLA alleles at a false discovery rate of 0.05. Around 16 rarely observed V segments, including chromosome 9 orphons, were excluded from the earlier analysis of about 500 of the donors because counts were too low.

In total, 500 to 700 healthy bone marrow donors made up the cohort. At the time of sampling, all cohort members were nominally healthy, though unrecorded immune exposures were likely present. The donor tested CMV seronegative, placing the donor among the 300 to 400 seronegative members of the cohort. Each donor provided a peripheral blood sample, and peripheral blood mononuclear cells were used for TCR beta sequencing. Genomic DNA was extracted from the blood cell samples with the Qiagen DNeasy Blood Extraction Kit. This receptor was identified in a boy aged 2 to 9 in good health and CMV-seronegative. Rearrangement joined TRBV7-2 to TRBJ1-2, with a weak D call of TRBD1 (5 bases match). The sequenced sample was PBMCs. The nucleotide sequence reads as follows: TGTGCCAGCAGCCCTGACAGACTCTATGGCTACACCTTC. Translation gives CASSPDRLYGYTF. Joined to the reference TRBV7-2 and TRBJ1-2 proteins, this CDR3 gives the full variable domain: GAGVSQSPSNKVTEKGKDVELRCDPISGHTALYWYRQSLGQGLEFLIYFQGNSAPDKSGLPSDRFSAERTGGSVSTLTIQRTQQEDSAVYLCASSPDRLYGYTFGSGTRLTVV.